In this sample, the clone carrying this T cell receptor (beta chain) turned up a few times. Its antigen is unidentified. TCRdb reprocessed the reads via MiXCR and lists one record per CDR3 protein. The repertoire holds hundreds of thousands of distinct CDR3 sequences, with approximately 33% as singletons. The data were taken from a study of T cell repertoires in cytomegalovirus infection. Across the whole study: CMV infection together with matching HLA type was indicated by public TCR beta signatures. Study-wide points: There were HLA-C-restricted CMV-specific TCR beta clonotypes dominating the ex vivo response. Accumulated public TCR beta family frequency recognized individuals carrying CMV together with the relevant HLA.

This CDR3 has 13 residues. Germline CDR1 reads SGHTA; CDR2 reads FQGNSA. Trimming took 1 base from V and 3 from J, leaving 4 bases between them. The input for sequencing was cultured PBMCs, taken from culture after CMV antigen stimulation. The origin of this receptor is a human donor in good health (CMV status not recorded). Some clones in this sample may be carry-over from other donors' samples. This chain connects TRBV7-2 to TRBJ1-3; D call uncertain. The chain's CDR3 is CASSLDLGNTIYF. In DNA form, the CDR3 reads TGTGCCAGCAGCTTAGACCTTGGAAACACCATATATTTT.